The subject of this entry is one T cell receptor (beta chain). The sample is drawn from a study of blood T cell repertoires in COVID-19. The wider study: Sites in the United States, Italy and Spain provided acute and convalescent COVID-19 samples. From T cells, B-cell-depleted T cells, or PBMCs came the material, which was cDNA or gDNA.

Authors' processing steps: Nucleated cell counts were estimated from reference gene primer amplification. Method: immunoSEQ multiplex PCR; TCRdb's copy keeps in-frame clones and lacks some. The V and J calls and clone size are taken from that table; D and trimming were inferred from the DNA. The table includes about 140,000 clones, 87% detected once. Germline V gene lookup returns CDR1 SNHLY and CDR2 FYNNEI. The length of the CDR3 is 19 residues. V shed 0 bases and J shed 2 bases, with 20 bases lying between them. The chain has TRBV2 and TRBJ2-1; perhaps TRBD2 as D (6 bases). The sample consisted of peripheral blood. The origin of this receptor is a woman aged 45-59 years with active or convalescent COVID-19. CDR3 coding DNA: TGTGCCAGCAGTGAAGCGCGGGGTAGCGGAAATTCTCCCTACAATGAGCAGTTCTTC. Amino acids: CASSEARGSGNSPYNEQFF.